The T cell receptor beta chain described here comes from a study of blood T cell repertoires in COVID-19. Clones were sequenced by immunoSEQ multiplex PCR, and TCRdb holds only the in-frame ones, with some missing. The table records 350,000 or so clones, around nine tenths of them present only once. Assignments of participants to cohorts depended upon their own reported clinical history. J gave up 2 bases and V 4 bases, and 7 bases lay outside the gene matches. The length of the CDR3 is 16 residues. The germline CDR1 and CDR2 sequences are SEHNR and FQNEAQ (reference sequence). The material sequenced was PBMCs or T cells enriched from blood (not recorded which). This clonotype was obtained from a woman in her thirties who had been exposed to COVID-19. The genes are TRBV7-9 and TRBJ2-7, with 11 bases matching TRBD2. CDR3 nucleotide sequence: TGTGCCAGCAGCTCCAACCGGGGACTAGCGGCCTACGAGCAGTACTTC. Translation gives CASSSNRGLAAYEQYF.